The sequence of this TCR beta chain was determined in a study of blood T cell repertoires in COVID-19. Background on the study: The study drew acute and convalescent COVID-19 samples from the United States, Italy and Spain. The analysed material was cDNA or gDNA that came from T cells, B-cell-depleted T cells, or PBMCs.

In the study's own analysis: Estimation of nucleated cell counts relied on the amplification of reference gene primers. TCRdb's table, derived via immunoSEQ multiplex PCR, lists solely in-frame clones and lacks some. V, J and clone size derive from that table, while D and trimming were established from the DNA sequence. The table has under 150,000 clones, about four fifths seen once; the top ten hold 13%. V lost 4 bases and J lost 4, with 14 bases in between. Germline loops: CDR1 SGHDT, CDR2 YYEEEE. The CDR3 is 15 residues long. This clone was counted once. This chain joins TRBV5-6 and TRBJ1-4, with D tentatively TRBD1 (5 bases). Sequenced: peripheral blood. The TCR was taken from a man older than 75 with acute or convalescent COVID-19. The CDR3 coding sequence is TGTGCCAGCAGCCTGGCCGGGGGTGTTAATGAAAAACTGTTTTTT. Encoded protein: CASSLAGGVNEKLFF.